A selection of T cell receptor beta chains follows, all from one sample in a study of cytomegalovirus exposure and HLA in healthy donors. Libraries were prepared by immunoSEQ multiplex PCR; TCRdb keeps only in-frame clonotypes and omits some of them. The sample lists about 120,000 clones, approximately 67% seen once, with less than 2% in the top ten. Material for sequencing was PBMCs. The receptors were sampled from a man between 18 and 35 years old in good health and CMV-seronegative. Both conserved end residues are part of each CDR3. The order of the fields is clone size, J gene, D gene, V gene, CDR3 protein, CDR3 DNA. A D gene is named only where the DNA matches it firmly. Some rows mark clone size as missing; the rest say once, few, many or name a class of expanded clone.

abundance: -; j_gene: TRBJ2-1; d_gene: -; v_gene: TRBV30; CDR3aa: CAWSDQRKAGNEQFF; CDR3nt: TGTGCCTGGAGCGACCAGCGGAAGGCGGGAAATGAGCAGTTCTTC
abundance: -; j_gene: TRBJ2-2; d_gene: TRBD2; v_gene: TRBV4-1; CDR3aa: CASGLAGAGELFF; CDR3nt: TGCGCCAGCGGGTTAGCGGGAGCCGGGGAGCTGTTTTTT
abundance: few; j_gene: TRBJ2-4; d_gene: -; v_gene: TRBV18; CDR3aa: CASSRQTVSKNIQYF; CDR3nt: TGTGCCAGCTCACGACAGACGGTATCCAAAAACATTCAGTACTTC
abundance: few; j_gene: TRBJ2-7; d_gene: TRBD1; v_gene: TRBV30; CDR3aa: CAWGQAPYSHEQYF; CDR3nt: TGTGCCTGGGGACAGGCCCCCTATAGCCACGAGCAGTACTTC
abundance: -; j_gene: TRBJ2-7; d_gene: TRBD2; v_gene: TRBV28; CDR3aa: CATGLAGAEQYF; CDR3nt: TGTGCCACCGGACTAGCGGGAGCCGAGCAGTACTTC
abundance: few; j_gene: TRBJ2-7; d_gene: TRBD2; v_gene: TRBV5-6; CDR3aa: CASSRWDLAGSYEQYF; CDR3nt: TGTGCCAGCAGCCGATGGGACCTAGCGGGCTCCTACGAGCAGTACTTC
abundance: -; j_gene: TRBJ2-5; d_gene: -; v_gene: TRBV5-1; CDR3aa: CASSLGKETQYF; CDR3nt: TGCGCCAGCAGCCTAGGTAAAGAGACCCAGTACTTC
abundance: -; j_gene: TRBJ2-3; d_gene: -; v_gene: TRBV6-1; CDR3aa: CASSEDFRGFTDTQYF; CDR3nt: TGTGCCAGCAGTGAAGACTTTCGGGGTTTCACAGATACGCAGTATTTT
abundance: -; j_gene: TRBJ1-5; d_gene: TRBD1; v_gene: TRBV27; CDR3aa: CASSLRAGGSNQPQHF; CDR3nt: TGTGCCAGCAGTCTAAGGGCAGGGGGGAGCAATCAGCCCCAGCATTTT
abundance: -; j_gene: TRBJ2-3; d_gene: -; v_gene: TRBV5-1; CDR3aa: CASSLGQTNTDTQYF; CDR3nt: TGCGCCAGCAGCTTGGGACAGACAAACACAGATACGCAGTATTTT
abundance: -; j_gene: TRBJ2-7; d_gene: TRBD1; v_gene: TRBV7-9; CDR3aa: CASSSPGTGREQYF; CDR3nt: TGTGCCAGCAGCTCCCCCGGGACAGGGAGAGAGCAGTACTTC
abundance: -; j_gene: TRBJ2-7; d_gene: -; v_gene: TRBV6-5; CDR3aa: CASINPRTYEQYF; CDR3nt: TGTGCCAGCATTAACCCGAGGACATACGAGCAGTACTTC
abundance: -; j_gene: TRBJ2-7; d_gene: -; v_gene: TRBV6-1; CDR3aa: CASSEGEGHRAYEQYF; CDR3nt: TGTGCCAGCAGTGAAGGTGAGGGACACAGGGCGTACGAGCAGTACTTC
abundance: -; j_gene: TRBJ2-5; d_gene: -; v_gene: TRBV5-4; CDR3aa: CASSSPSGETQYF; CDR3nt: TGTGCCAGCAGCTCCCCCTCAGGAGAGACCCAGTACTTC
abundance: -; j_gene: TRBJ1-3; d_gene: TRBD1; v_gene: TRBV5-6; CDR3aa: CASYFTGAGNTIYF; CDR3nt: TGTGCCAGCTATTTCACAGGGGCTGGAAACACCATATATTTT
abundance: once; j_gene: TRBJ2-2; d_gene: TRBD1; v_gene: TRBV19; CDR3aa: CASSISGTGSGELFF; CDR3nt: TGTGCCAGTAGTATATCTGGGACAGGGTCCGGGGAGCTGTTTTTT
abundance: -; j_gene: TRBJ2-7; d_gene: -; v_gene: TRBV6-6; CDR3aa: CATEDRGAYGQYF; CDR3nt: TGTGCCACCGAGGACCGTGGGGCCTACGGGCAGTACTTC
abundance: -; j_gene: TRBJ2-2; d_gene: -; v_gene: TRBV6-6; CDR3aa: CATTGTMNTGELFF; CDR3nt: TGTGCCACGACCGGGACAATGAACACCGGGGAGCTGTTTTTT
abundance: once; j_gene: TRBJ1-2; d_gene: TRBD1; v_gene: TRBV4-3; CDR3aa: CASSPGGQGSSGGYTF; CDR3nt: TGCGCCAGCAGCCCCGGGGGACAGGGGTCTTCGGGTGGCTACACCTTC
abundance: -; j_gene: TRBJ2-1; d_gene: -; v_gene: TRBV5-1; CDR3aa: CATGERSSYNEQFF; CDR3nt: TGCGCCACCGGTGAAAGGAGCTCCTACAATGAGCAGTTCTTC
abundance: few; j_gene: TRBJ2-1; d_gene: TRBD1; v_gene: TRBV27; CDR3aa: CAIRDRAYNEQFF; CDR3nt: TGTGCCATCCGGGACAGGGCCTACAATGAGCAGTTCTTC
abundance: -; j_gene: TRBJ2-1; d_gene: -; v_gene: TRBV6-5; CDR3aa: CASFGRNYNEQFF; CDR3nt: TGTGCCAGCTTCGGGAGAAATTACAATGAGCAGTTCTTC
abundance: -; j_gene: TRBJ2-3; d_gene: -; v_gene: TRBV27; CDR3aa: CASSSGLALVGDTQYF; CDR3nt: TGTGCCAGCAGTTCAGGGCTAGCGCTGGTAGGAGATACGCAGTATTTT
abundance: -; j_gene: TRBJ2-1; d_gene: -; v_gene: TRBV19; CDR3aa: CATKEGRGREQFF; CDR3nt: TGTGCCACAAAAGAGGGCCGAGGCCGTGAGCAGTTCTTC
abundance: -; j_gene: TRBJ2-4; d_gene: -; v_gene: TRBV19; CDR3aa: CASSIRGGALDKNIQYF; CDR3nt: TGTGCCAGTAGTATACGAGGGGGGGCGTTGGACAAAAACATTCAGTACTTC
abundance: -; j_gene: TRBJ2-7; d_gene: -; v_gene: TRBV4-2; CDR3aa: CASSHLPRLVGGYEQYF; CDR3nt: TGTGCCAGCAGCCACCTACCGAGACTAGTGGGAGGTTACGAGCAGTACTTC
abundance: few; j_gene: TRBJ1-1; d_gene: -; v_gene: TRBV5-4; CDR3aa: CASSLLSTEAFF; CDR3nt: TGTGCCAGCAGCTTGCTAAGCACTGAAGCTTTCTTT
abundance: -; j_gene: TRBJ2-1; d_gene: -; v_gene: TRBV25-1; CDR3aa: CASSTNLPMGGEQFF; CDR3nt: TGTGCCAGCTCAACAAACTTACCGATGGGGGGTGAGCAGTTCTTC
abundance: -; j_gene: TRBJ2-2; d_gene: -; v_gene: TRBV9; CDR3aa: CASSVPGVSEKPGELFF; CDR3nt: TGTGCCAGCAGCGTCCCGGGTGTTAGCGAGAAGCCCGGGGAGCTGTTTTTT
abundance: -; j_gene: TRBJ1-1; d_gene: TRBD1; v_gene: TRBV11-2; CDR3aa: CASSSGQGANEAFF; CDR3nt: TGTGCCAGCAGCTCTGGACAGGGGGCGAATGAAGCTTTCTTT
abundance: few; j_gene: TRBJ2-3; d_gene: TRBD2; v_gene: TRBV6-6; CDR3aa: CASHAGGADTQYF; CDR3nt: TGTGCCAGCCATGCGGGGGGAGCAGATACGCAGTATTTT
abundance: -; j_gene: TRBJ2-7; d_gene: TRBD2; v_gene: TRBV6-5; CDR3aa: CASRPFAGASYEQYF; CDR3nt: TGTGCCAGCAGACCCTTTGCGGGAGCCTCCTACGAGCAGTACTTC
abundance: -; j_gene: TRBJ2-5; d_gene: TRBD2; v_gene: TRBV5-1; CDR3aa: CASSSGGRGETQYF; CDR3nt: TGCGCCAGCAGCTCCGGGGGGAGGGGAGAGACCCAGTACTTC
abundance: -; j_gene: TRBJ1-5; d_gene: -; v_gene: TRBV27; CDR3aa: CASSLSAVNQPQHF; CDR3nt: TGTGCCAGCAGTTTATCAGCTGTCAATCAGCCCCAGCATTTT
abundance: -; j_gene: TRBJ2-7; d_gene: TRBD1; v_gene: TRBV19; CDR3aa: CASRIRTGNYEQYF; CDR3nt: TGTGCCAGTCGAATTCGGACAGGGAACTACGAGCAGTACTTC
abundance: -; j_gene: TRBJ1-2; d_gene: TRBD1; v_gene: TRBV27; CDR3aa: CASSLSVTGSNYGYTF; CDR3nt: TGTGCCAGCAGTTTATCGGTGACAGGGTCTAACTATGGCTACACCTTC
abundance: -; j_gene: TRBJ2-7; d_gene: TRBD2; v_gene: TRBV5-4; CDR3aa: CASMWREGLGEQYF; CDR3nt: TGTGCCAGCATGTGGAGGGAGGGCCTGGGTGAGCAGTACTTC
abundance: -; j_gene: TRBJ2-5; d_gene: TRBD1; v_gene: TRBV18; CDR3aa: CASSPPIGQGPGSQETQYF; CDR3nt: TGTGCCAGCTCACCACCCATAGGACAGGGCCCCGGCTCCCAAGAGACCCAGTACTTC
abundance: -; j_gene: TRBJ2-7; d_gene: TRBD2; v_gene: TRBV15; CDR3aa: CATSVGTSTHEQYF; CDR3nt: TGTGCCACCAGCGTCGGGACTAGCACCCACGAGCAGTACTTC
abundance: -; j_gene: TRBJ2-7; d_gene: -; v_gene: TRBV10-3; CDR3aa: CAISGRASYEQYF; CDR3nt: TGTGCCATCAGTGGCAGGGCCTCCTACGAGCAGTACTTC
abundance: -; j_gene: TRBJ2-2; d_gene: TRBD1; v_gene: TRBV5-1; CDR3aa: CASSPTRTGIDTGELFF; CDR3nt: TGCGCCAGCAGCCCCACCCGGACAGGGATAGACACCGGGGAGCTGTTTTTT
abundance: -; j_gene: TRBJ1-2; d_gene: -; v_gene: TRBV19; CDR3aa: CASSPEGRGYTF; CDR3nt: TGTGCCAGTAGTCCGGAGGGACGTGGCTACACCTTC
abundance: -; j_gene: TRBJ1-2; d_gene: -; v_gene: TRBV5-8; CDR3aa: CASRYTGYGYTF; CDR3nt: TGTGCCAGCAGGTATACGGGCTATGGCTACACCTTC